The 8 T cell receptor beta chains given below trace back to one sample, sequenced in a study of blood T cell repertoires in COVID-19. Assay used: immunoSEQ multiplex PCR; TCRdb lists only in-frame clones, some missing. The profile shows about 120,000 clones, about 82% of them singletons. The sample was peripheral blood. Receptor source: a man between 60 and 70 years old with active or convalescent COVID-19.

The J gene is TRBJ2-3, the V gene TRBV2; 9 bases align to TRBD2. Germline V lookup: CDR1 SNHLY, CDR2 FYNNEI. The CDR3 is 16 amino acids. The ends lost 6 bases at V and 9 bases at J; junction bases unmatched: 16. Written as DNA, the CDR3 is TGTGCCAGCAGGGCATTGCCTAGCGGGGCCGGGGGGACGCAGTATTTT. This sequence encodes CASRALPSGAGGTQYF. Supplemented by reference TRBV2 and TRBJ2-3, the full variable domain reads EPEVTQTPSHQVTQMGQEVILRCVPISNHLYFYWYRQILGQKVEFLVSFYNNEISEKSEIFDDQFSVERPDGSNFTLKIRSTKLEDSAMYFCASRALPSGAGGTQYFGPGTRLTVL.

This clone was recorded a few times. The rearrangement joins TRBV12-5 to TRBJ2-5; TRBD2 matches at 9 bases. Germline CDR1 LGHNT, CDR2 FRNRAP. The CDR3 is made up of 15 amino acids. V shed 3 bases and J 6 bases; nucleotides not matched to a gene: 8. The CDR3, as DNA: TGTGCTAGTGGTTTAGGAGCGGGAGGTGGAAAGACCCAGTACTTC. This codes for CASGLGAGGGKTQYF.

In its sample, this clone was seen a few times. The rearrangement joins TRBV4-2 to TRBJ2-1, with a possible D match to TRBD2 (6 bases). The CDR3 extends over 16 amino acids. The V end lost 4 bases, the J end lost 4 bases, and 17 bases lay between the germline ends. Germline values: CDR1 LGHNA, CDR2 YNFKEQ. The CDR3 DNA follows: TGTGCCAGCAGCCCTCCTCGGTTGGCGGGGTACAATGAGCAGTTCTTC. This encodes CASSPPRLAGYNEQFF.

This clone was counted once. This chain joins TRBV5-1 and TRBJ2-2; TRBD1 agrees at 9 bases. The ends lost 4 bases at V and 3 bases at J; junction bases unmatched: 10. The CDR3 has 17 residues. CDR1 SGHRS and CDR2 YFSETQ come from the germline V gene. As DNA, the CDR3 is TGCGCCAGCAGCCCGCCCCCGGGACAGGGTGACACCGGGGAGCTGTTTTTT. This gives the protein CASSPPPGQGDTGELFF. Looking up the rest from reference TRBV5-1 and TRBJ2-2 gives the full variable domain: KAGVTQTPRYLIKTRGQQVTLSCSPISGHRSVSWYQQTPGQGLQFLFEYFSETQRNKGNFPGRFSGRQFSNSRSEMNVSTLELGDSALYLCASSPPPGQGDTGELFFGEGSRLTVL.

This clone was counted a few times. The CDR3 loop reads CASSPGTGREKLFF. Here the CDR3 DNA reads TGCGCCAGCAGCCCGGGGACAGGGCGTGAAAAACTGTTTTTT. The J gene is TRBJ1-4, the V gene TRBV4-3, with 9 nucleotides matching TRBD1. CDR1 LGHNA and CDR2 YSLEER come from the germline V gene. The CDR3 spans 14 residues. After removal of 4 bases from V and 7 bases from J, the junction contained 4 bases not matched to a gene.

The chain combines TRBV20-1 with TRBJ2-5, with D tentatively TRBD1 (6 bases). CDR3 length: 12 residues. The germline V gene has CDR1 DFQATT and CDR2 SNEGSKA (reference sequence). Trimming stripped 3 bases from V and 5 bases from J, with 10 bases between. In DNA form, the CDR3 reads TGCAGTGCTAGTTGGGGGCAGGAGACCCAGTACTTC. Its translation: CSASWGQETQYF.

The chain carries TRBV5-1 and TRBJ2-2; 11 positions match TRBD2. Trimming cost V 3 bases and J 6 bases; bases outside gene matches: 13. CDR1 is SGHRS and CDR2 is YFSETQ in the germline V gene. The CDR3 loop spans 18 amino acids. The CDR3 here is CASSSPTSGKWGAGELFF. In DNA, the CDR3 is TGCGCCAGCAGCTCCCCGACTAGCGGGAAATGGGGTGCCGGGGAGCTGTTTTTT.

V gene TRBV7-2 combines with J gene TRBJ1-4, with D perhaps TRBD1 (5 bases). V lost 3 bases to trimming and J lost 7 bases, with 9 bases between them. Looked up from germline, CDR1 is SGHTA and CDR2 is FQGNSA. The CDR3 length is 13 residues. CDR3 residues: CASSFAGGEKLFF. The DNA of the CDR3 is TGTGCCAGCAGCTTTGCGGGGGGTGAAAAACTGTTTTTT. Full variable domain (remainder filled in from reference TRBV7-2 and TRBJ1-4): GAGVSQSPSNKVTEKGKDVELRCDPISGHTALYWYRQSLGQGLEFLIYFQGNSAPDKSGLPSDRFSAERTGGSVSTLTIQRTQQEDSAVYLCASSFAGGEKLFFGSGTQLSVL.